The rows below give T cell receptor beta chains drawn from one sample of a study of cytomegalovirus exposure and HLA in healthy donors. This table comes from immunoSEQ multiplex PCR, and its TCRdb copy is limited to in-frame clones, with some not included. The repertoire holds about 180,000 clones, with about 80% as singletons. The sequencing input was PBMCs. The origin of the receptors is a woman aged 50 to 65 in good health and CMV-seronegative. Each CDR3 is given without its conserved first and last residue. The order of the fields is J gene, V gene, CDR3 protein.

j_gene: TRBJ1-6
v_gene: TRBV27
CDR3aa: ASSLTRILGPLPLH

j_gene: TRBJ2-7
v_gene: TRBV27
CDR3aa: ASRPTRLSGEGEQY

j_gene: NA
v_gene: TRBV14
CDR3aa: ASSQHYEQY

j_gene: TRBJ2-7
v_gene: TRBV7-2
CDR3aa: ASSLKRDSGFYEQY

j_gene: TRBJ2-6
v_gene: TRBV5-1
CDR3aa: ASSLRTSIAGANVLT

j_gene: TRBJ1-1
v_gene: TRBV4-1
CDR3aa: ASSQASNTEAF

j_gene: TRBJ1-1
v_gene: TRBV5-4
CDR3aa: ATRSGTEAF

j_gene: TRBJ2-1
v_gene: TRBV6-5
CDR3aa: ASSYGQGAYNEQF

j_gene: TRBJ2-1
v_gene: TRBV2
CDR3aa: ASSLRGDEQF

j_gene: TRBJ1-3
v_gene: TRBV28
CDR3aa: ASSSPGQGRGTIY

j_gene: TRBJ2-2
v_gene: TRBV6-4
CDR3aa: ASSEDIFAGELF

j_gene: TRBJ2-7
v_gene: TRBV13
CDR3aa: ASSLRQNYEQY

j_gene: TRBJ2-7
v_gene: TRBV28
CDR3aa: ASSRQGGFGQY

j_gene: TRBJ2-3
v_gene: TRBV20-1
CDR3aa: SAELADTQY

j_gene: TRBJ1-2
v_gene: TRBV30
CDR3aa: AGGEGGGGYT

j_gene: TRBJ2-1
v_gene: TRBV5-5
CDR3aa: ASSSMGGNNEQF

j_gene: TRBJ1-5
v_gene: TRBV28
CDR3aa: ASSVLGNQPQH

j_gene: TRBJ2-3
v_gene: TRBV7-2
CDR3aa: ASSHTGYGTDTQY

j_gene: TRBJ1-5
v_gene: TRBV28
CDR3aa: ASSLSYQPQH

j_gene: TRBJ1-1
v_gene: TRBV5-1
CDR3aa: ASSLNYRTTEAF

j_gene: TRBJ2-7
v_gene: TRBV2
CDR3aa: ASPGSTSYEQY

j_gene: TRBJ1-2
v_gene: TRBV11-2
CDR3aa: ASSSYRGTSGYT

j_gene: TRBJ2-2
v_gene: TRBV4-3
CDR3aa: ASSQESGTGELF

j_gene: TRBJ2-3
v_gene: TRBV5-4
CDR3aa: ASSLGGQGFTDTQY

j_gene: TRBJ1-1
v_gene: TRBV5-1
CDR3aa: ASSPGQLEEAF